This T cell receptor (beta chain) was identified in a study of identical twins (dated by TCRdb to about 2016). Regarding the complete study: TCR alpha and beta repertoires from monozygotic twins, unrelated adults of various ages and cord blood were deep-sequenced to test whether fetal clonotypes persist. To rule out contamination, the twin experiments were replicated at different times with different library preparation protocols. Study-wide findings and limitations: Abundant cord blood beta clonotypes had fewer insertions, young adult naive repertoires showed a similar but weaker trend, and memory repertoires showed no such trend. Zero-insertion analyses could be partly confounded by invariant T cells such as MAIT and iNKT, although diverse VJ usage argued against such confounding for most clonotypes. Out-of-frame TCR alpha sharing in monozygotic twins was systematically underestimated by recombination models, whereas sharing between unrelated individuals was in agreement with the recombination models. Because the same donors could not be followed over many years, conclusions were based on cross-sectional statistical analysis. Out-of-frame TCR alpha sequences shared between twins showed an excess of low generation-probability sequences compared with coincidental sharing between unrelated individuals. The excess sharing between twins in beta out-of-frame sequences was weaker because fewer shared sequences reduced the signal-to-noise ratio.

Preparation of the library involved 5' RACE. Sequencing took place on an Illumina HiSeq 2000. A universal primer binding site was introduced by template switching, and a unique molecular identifier was present in the final cDNA, enabling accurate counting of TCR cDNA molecules. First-strand cDNA for TCR alpha and beta chains was synthesized from specific primers in the conserved constant-segment region. To control for contamination, every cDNA library was double barcoded, receiving both a SMART-Mk sample barcode and Illumina barcodes. TruSeq adapter sequences along with Illumina sample barcodes were introduced in two successive PCR steps. TCR alpha and beta cDNA libraries were sequenced on the Illumina HiSeq platform with custom primers. For the original study's pipeline: MiGEC was used to process raw reads and extract unique molecular identifiers, and MiXCR was used to find CDR3 positions. For each individual, recombination models were inferred using an EM algorithm with the repgenHMM and IGoR tools. Shared clonotype analysis was performed with the tcR package in R, normalizing sharing by the product of cloneset sizes. To study raw recombination without the effects of thymic and clonal selection, out-of-frame nonproductive sequences were analyzed. TCRdb took the public reads, trimmed them with fastp at Q25, ran MiXCR for clone calling and kept in-frame beta chains. Each entry merges the rows of one CDR3 protein and shows their most common DNA and genes. The V and J calls reflect TCRdb's pipeline rather than the authors' work. The sample data list 200,000 to 300,000 distinct CDR3 sequences, and more than 9% of these were observed just once. The ten largest clones represent more than 8.5% of the sample.

This clonotype was counted many times. Its antigen is unknown. The sample holds no much larger clone one base away, and base qualities are not on file. Every donor was a healthy Caucasian. Miltenyi CD45RO+ enrichment and human naive T-cell isolation kits were used to isolate memory (CD45RO+) and naive T cells from PBMC. From a lookup of the germline V gene, CDR1 and CDR2 are SGHRS and YFSETQ. From the cysteine through the phenylalanine, the CDR3 covers 15 amino acids. Just CDR3 DNA is preserved here, 45 bases in frame from base 1. Trimming leaves V shorter by 1 base and J shorter by 6 bases, with the junction holding 5 bases beyond the gene matches.

The source is a man aged 50-60 years in good health. Sequencing input: memory T cells sorted from blood. The intended sense of this specimen's cell subset or site label: CD45RO+ enriched T cells. Recombination joined TRBV5-1 with TRBJ2-1; 9 bases in the middle match TRBD2. The CDR3 sequence is CASSLLAGERNEQFF. The nucleotide sequence reads as follows: TGCGCCAGCAGCTTGTTAGCGGGGGAGCGCAATGAGCAGTTCTTC.